Here is one T cell receptor beta chain with its context. Sequencing was performed with immunoSEQ multiplex PCR; in TCRdb, only in-frame clones are kept and a portion is missing. The table includes about 50,000 clones, 85% to 90% detected once. The data were taken from a study of blood T cell repertoires in COVID-19. The CDR3 spans 16 residues. Unmatched junction bases numbered 21, after V lost 9 bases and J lost 8 bases. The chain combines TRBV23-1 with TRBJ1-1; 7 bases map to TRBD1. TRBV23-1 is filed as an ORF, its function uncertain. What was sequenced was peripheral blood. The TCR was taken from a human donor in a cohort sampled during active COVID-19. CDR3 sequence reads: CASQSRTGGVSREAFF. The CDR3 DNA reads as TGCGCCAGTCAATCCCGGACAGGCGGGGTGAGTCGGGAAGCTTTCTTT.